This T cell receptor beta chain was captured by sequencing in a study of Ad26.COV2.S vaccination and SARS-CoV-2 variants. As to treatment: some 19 received Ad26.COV2.S at low or high dose, single or two shots; about 5 received placebo; per-sample allocation not given. The investigators took samples on day 63 after the first vaccine or placebo injection. Study-wide results and limits: Vaccine recipients had higher spike-specific TCR breadth than placebo recipients. Total T cell responses were possibly underestimated by TCR breadth and depth analyses.

This clone is a singleton in its sample. What it recognizes is unknown. Trimming removed 1 base at V and 1 base at J, with 8 bases between. Germline V CDR1 and CDR2: SGHTA, FQGNSA. There are 15 residues in the CDR3. Data came from immunoSEQ multiplex PCR; TCRdb stores just in-frame clones and leaves some out. The sample carries approximately 480,000 clones, around 85% recorded once. The sample was peripheral blood, taken in a trial of Ad26.COV2.S vaccine versus placebo. This receptor was obtained from a person between 18 and 65 years old who received the Ad26.COV2.S COVID-19 vaccine or a placebo. The chain couples TRBV7-2 to TRBJ1-5; D is undetermined. The chain's CDR3 is CASSLVGGSNQPQHF. The DNA of the CDR3 is TGTGCCAGCAGCTTAGTGGGTGGGAGCAATCAGCCCCAGCATTTT.